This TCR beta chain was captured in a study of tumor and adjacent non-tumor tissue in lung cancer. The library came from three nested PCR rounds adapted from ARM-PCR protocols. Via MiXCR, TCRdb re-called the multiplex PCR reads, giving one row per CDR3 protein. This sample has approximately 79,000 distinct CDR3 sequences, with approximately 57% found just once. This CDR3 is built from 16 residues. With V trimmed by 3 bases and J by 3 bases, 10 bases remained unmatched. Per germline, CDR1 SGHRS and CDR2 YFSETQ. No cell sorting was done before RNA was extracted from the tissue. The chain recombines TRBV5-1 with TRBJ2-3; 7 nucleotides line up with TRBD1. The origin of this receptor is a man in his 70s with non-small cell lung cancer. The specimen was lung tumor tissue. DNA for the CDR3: TGCGCCAGCAGCTCCGTTGGACAGGTCGGAACAGATACGCAGTATTTT. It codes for CASSSVGQVGTDTQYF.